The 2 T cell receptor beta chains below all came from one sample that was sequenced in a study of T cells in Graves' hyperthyroidism and ophthalmopathy. Amplified TCR beta CDR3 regions derived from RNA transcripts. First-round RT-PCR with HTBI primers amplified the TCR CDR3 region. TCRdb called the multiplex PCR reads again in MiXCR, with one record for every CDR3 protein. The table has under 350,000 distinct CDR3 sequences, roughly an eighth seen once. Sample: blood. Receptors were obtained from a woman between 35 and 50 years old with Graves' hyperthyroidism.

In its sample, this clonotype was seen many times. This chain links TRBV18 with TRBJ2-5; D unresolved. Trimming took 2 bases from V and 3 from J, leaving 7 bases between them. Germline CDR1 reads KGHSH; CDR2 reads LQKENI. The CDR3 is 13 amino acids. The CDR3, as DNA: TGTGCCAGCTCACCATATACCGAAGAGACCCAGTACTTC. Translating it yields CASSPYTEETQYF.

With respect to this clonotype: A single base separates this from a much larger clone, so it may be a read error. The V and J genes are TRBV5-1 and TRBJ1-3, with D uncertain. The CDR3 extends over 16 amino acids. The germline gives CDR1 SGHRS, CDR2 YFSETQ. V gave up 2 bases and J gave up 0 bases, with 12 bases separating them. This CDR3 reads CASSFMESSSGNTIYF. The CDR3 bases are TGCGCCAGCAGCTTTATGGAGAGCTCCTCTGGAAACACCATATATTTT.